These 14 T cell receptor beta chains were sequenced from one sample in a study of T-cell memory formation after mild COVID-19. TCRdb reanalysed the 5' RACE reads using MiXCR and keeps one entry per CDR3 protein. This sample yields some 410,000 distinct CDR3 sequences, of which about 22% are seen a single time; roughly 14% belongs to the top ten. Sequenced material: PBMCs or a T cell subset sorted from them (not recorded which). Source of these receptors: an adult woman who had mild COVID-19 (a few samples of this study predate the infection). Cell type and time point are not known.

This chain joins TRBV12-2 and TRBJ2-7; TRBD1 is taken as the D call from the table, unchecked against the DNA. TRBV12-2 is shown as a pseudogene. This CDR3 is built from 17 residues. CDR3 sequence: CASRLDRQVGTLNEQYF. The CDR3 coding sequence is TGTGCAAGTCGCTTAGACAGACAGGTGGGGACACTCAACGAGCAGTACTTC.

This clonotype showed up just a few times. The CDR3 sequence is CASSPSRDPSDTQYF. Written as DNA, the CDR3 is TGTGCCAGCAGTCCGTCTAGAGATCCATCAGATACGCAGTATTTT. V gene TRBV6-2 or TRBV6-3 combines with J gene TRBJ2-3; no firm D call. Germline CDR1 and CDR2: MNHEY and SVGEGT. V was cut by 5 bases and J by 4 bases, with 16 bases left in between. The CDR3 is made up of 15 amino acids.

The rearrangement uses TRBV7-9 and TRBJ2-5, with D possibly matching TRBD2 (5 bases). Trimming left V 1 base short and J 2 bases short, with 11 bases between. Germline lookup yields CDR1 SEHNR and CDR2 FQNEAQ (reference sequence). The CDR3 sequence is 15 residues long. CDR3 residues: CASSLVRRGQETQYF. The CDR3 nucleotides read TGTGCCAGCAGCTTAGTCCGTCGGGGACAAGAGACCCAGTACTTC.

This clonotype was counted at least ten times. This chain links TRBV5-1 with TRBJ2-5; D might be TRBD2 (6 bases). CDR1 and CDR2 from the germline V gene are SGHRS and YFSETQ. This CDR3 is built from 13 residues. V was clipped by 3 bases and J by 7 bases, with 13 bases between them. The CDR3 DNA reads as TGCGCCAGCAGCTGGGACTTTCGAGGGACCCAGTACTTC. Its protein product is CASSWDFRGTQYF.

J is TRBJ1-6 and V is TRBV12-3 or TRBV12-4, with D unclear. The V end lost 4 bases, the J end lost 7 bases, and 11 bases lay between the germline ends. The CDR3 loop spans 14 amino acids. CDR3 in amino acids: CASSWGEENSPLHF. DNA of the CDR3: TGTGCCAGCAGTTGGGGAGAAGAGAATTCACCCCTCCACTTT.

The CDR3 DNA reads TGTGCCAGTAGTTGGGGACAGCTTATGAACACTGAAGCTTTCTTT. Translating it yields CASSWGQLMNTEAFF. V usage is TRBV19 and J usage is TRBJ1-1; 7 positions agree with TRBD1. CDR1 and CDR2 (germline): LNHDA, SQIVND (reference sequence). Losses at the gene ends were 5 bases for V and 0 bases for J; bases not matched to a gene: 6. The CDR3 has 15 residues.

This sequence joins TRBV24-1 and TRBJ2-3; no definite D call. V was trimmed by 9 bases and J by 2 bases, leaving 11 bases between them. The V gene's germline CDR1 is KGHDR and CDR2 SFDVKD. The CDR3 is 13 amino acids. DNA for the CDR3: TGTGCCACCGGTAGCCCTTCCACAGATACGCAGTATTTT. Translating it yields CATGSPSTDTQYF.

The V gene is TRBV24-1, the J gene TRBJ2-5, with 11 bases matching TRBD1. The V segment lost 3 bases and the J segment 6 bases; nucleotides outside the gene matches: 11. CDR3 length: 17 amino acids. Per the germline V gene, CDR1 is KGHDR and CDR2 is SFDVKD. The CDR3 DNA follows: TGTGCCACCAGTGATGTCCCGGGACAGGGGGATATAAAGACCCAGTACTTC. This codes for CATSDVPGQGDIKTQYF.

This clonotype was seen more than once but under ten times. This chain connects TRBV13 to TRBJ2-7, with a weak D call TRBD1 (6 bases). Germline CDR1 is PRHDT and CDR2 is FYEKMQ (reference sequence). The V end lost 4 bases, the J end lost 5 bases, and 18 bases lay between the germline ends. This CDR3 has 15 residues. The CDR3 loop reads CASSSGRGTVDEQYF. DNA for the CDR3: TGTGCCAGCAGCTCTGGAAGGGGGACGGTAGACGAGCAGTACTTC.

The chain is built from TRBV30 and TRBJ1-5; D is perhaps TRBD1 (5 bases). V lost 2 bases, J lost 4 bases, and 12 bases lay in between. CDR1 is GTSNPN, CDR2 SVGIG, per germline (reference sequence). The CDR3 is 14 residues long. CDR3 amino acids: CAWSFVGGNQPQHF. The CDR3 nucleotides read TGTGCCTGGAGTTTTGTCGGGGGAAATCAGCCCCAGCATTTT.

The chain carries TRBV9 and TRBJ2-1; 9 nucleotides match TRBD2. After removal of 2 bases from V and 8 bases from J, the junction contained 8 bases not matched to a gene. Per the germline V gene, CDR1 is SGDLS and CDR2 is YYNGEE. This CDR3 has 15 amino acids. Here the CDR3 reads CASSVGLAGEHEQFF. CDR3 bases: TGTGCCAGCAGCGTGGGACTAGCCGGCGAACATGAGCAGTTCTTC.

This clonotype turned up a few times. This rearrangement joins TRBV4-1 to TRBJ2-3; 7 bases line up with TRBD2. Germline CDR1 and CDR2: MGHRA and YSYEKL. The CDR3 has 16 amino acids. Losses at the gene ends were 4 bases for V and 1 base for J; bases not matched to a gene: 8. The CDR3 sequence: CASSLPGGPGTDTQYF. The CDR3 coding sequence is TGCGCCAGCAGCCTCCCGGGGGGACCCGGCACAGATACGCAGTATTTT.

This chain links TRBV5-5 with TRBJ2-7, with TRBD2 matching 13 bases. The CDR3 extends over 17 amino acids. Per the germline V gene, CDR1 is SGHKS and CDR2 is YYEKEE (reference sequence). V dropped 5 bases and J dropped 2; count of bases not matched to a gene: 10. In nucleotides, the CDR3 is TGTGCCAGCAGGCTCTCCGGGACTAGCGGGGAGGCCTACGAGCAGTACTTC. The encoded protein is CASRLSGTSGEAYEQYF. Based on the CDR3 plus reference TRBV5-5 and TRBJ2-7, the full variable domain is DAGVTQSPTHLIKTRGQQVTLRCSPISGHKSVSWYQQVLGQGPQFIFQYYEKEERGRGNFPDRFSARQFPNYSSELNVNALLLGDSALYLCASRLSGTSGEAYEQYFGPGTRLTVT.

The chain couples TRBV7-3 to TRBJ1-2; maybe TRBD1 (5 bases). The CDR3 extends over 13 amino acids. Trimming shortened V by 5 bases and J by 4 bases, and 11 bases separated the two germline ends. Germline values: CDR1 SGHTA, CDR2 FQGTGA. The DNA of the CDR3 is TGTGCCAGCAGCGCCGGGACTACCTATGGCTACACCTTC. Protein: CASSAGTTYGYTF. Supplemented by reference TRBV7-3 and TRBJ1-2, the full variable domain reads GAGVSQTPSNKVTEKGKYVELRCDPISGHTALYWYRQSLGQGPEFLIYFQGTGAADDSGLPNDRFFAVRPEGSVSTLKIQRTERGDSAVYLCASSAGTTYGYTFGSGTRLTVV.